This T cell receptor beta chain was observed in a study of a mutant IDH1 vaccine in newly diagnosed glioma. Study at large: Week 35 was assigned to visit V12, and week 47 was assigned to visit V13.

The protocol was immunoSEQ multiplex PCR, while the TCRdb copy is restricted to in-frame clones and leaves out a portion. This table holds tens of thousands of clones, just under 90% found once. There are 14 residues in the CDR3. V trimming: 4 bases; J trimming: 5 bases; junction bases outside the gene matches: 5. Germline lookup yields CDR1 SEHNR and CDR2 FQNEAQ (reference sequence). The sample's time point: week 47, end of study. Vaccine doses each comprised 300 ug of mutant IDH1 20-mer peptide, with topical imiquimod. The sample holds one count of this clone. Its cognate antigen is unknown. The specimen comprised PBMCs, sampled from a glioma patient whose treatment included an IDH1 peptide vaccine. The chain has TRBV7-9 and TRBJ1-2; 9 bases align to TRBD1. The receptor comes from a woman in her forties or fifties with glioma. CDR3 sequence: CASSSGQGTYGYTF. In nucleotides, the CDR3 is TGTGCCAGCAGCTCCGGACAGGGGACGTATGGCTACACCTTC.